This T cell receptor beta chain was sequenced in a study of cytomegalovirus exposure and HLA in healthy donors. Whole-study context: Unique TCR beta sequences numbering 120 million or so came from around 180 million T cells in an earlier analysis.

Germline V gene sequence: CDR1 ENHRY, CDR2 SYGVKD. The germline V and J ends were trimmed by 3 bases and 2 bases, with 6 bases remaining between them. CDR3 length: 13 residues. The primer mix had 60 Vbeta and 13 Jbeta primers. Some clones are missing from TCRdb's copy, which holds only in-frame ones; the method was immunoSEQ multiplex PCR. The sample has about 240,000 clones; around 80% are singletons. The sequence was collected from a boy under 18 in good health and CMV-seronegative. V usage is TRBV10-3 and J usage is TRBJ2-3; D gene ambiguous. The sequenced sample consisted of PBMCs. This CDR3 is CAISDSFTDTQYF. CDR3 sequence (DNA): TGTGCCATCAGTGATTCCTTCACAGATACGCAGTATTTT.